Here is one T cell receptor (beta chain) with its context. Its specificity is unknown. This sample was included in a study of chemoradiotherapy in HPV16-positive cancers. About the research overall: Functional T-cell assays on two HPV16-positive patients' cells defined candidate HPV-specific clones and common TCR motifs. Findings and caveats of the study: Candidate HPV-specific clones and E7-related TCR motifs grew in tumor during treatment. For HPV16-positive patients, expanding HPV-responsive T cells associated with longer recurrence-free survival.

Repertoires were sampled repeatedly during chemoradiotherapy. The CDR3 has 14 amino acids. V gave up 2 bases and J gave up 1 base, with 8 bases separating them. CDR1 and CDR2 (germline): MNHEY, SMNVEV (reference sequence). Libraries were prepared by immunoSEQ multiplex PCR; TCRdb keeps only in-frame clonotypes and omits some of them. The sample has some 14,000 clones, roughly 80% seen once. The TCR sequence derives from a human donor with HPV-associated anogenital cancer. The chain uses TRBV27 and TRBJ2-5, with D hard to call. Sampling was performed from a patient who underwent chemoradiotherapy. CDR3 loop: CASSLGQTQETQYF. CDR3 nucleotide sequence: TGTGCCAGCAGTTTAGGTCAGACCCAAGAGACCCAGTACTTC.